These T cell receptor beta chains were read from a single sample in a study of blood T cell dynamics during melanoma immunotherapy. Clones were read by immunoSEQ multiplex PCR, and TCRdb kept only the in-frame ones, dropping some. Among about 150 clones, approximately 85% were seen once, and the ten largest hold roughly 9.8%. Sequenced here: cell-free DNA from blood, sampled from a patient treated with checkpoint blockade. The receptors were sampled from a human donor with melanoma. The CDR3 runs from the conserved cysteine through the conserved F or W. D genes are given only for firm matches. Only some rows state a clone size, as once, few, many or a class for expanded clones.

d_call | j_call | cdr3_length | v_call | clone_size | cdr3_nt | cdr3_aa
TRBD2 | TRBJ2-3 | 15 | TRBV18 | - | TGTGCCAGCTCACCCCTAGCGGGAGAAACAGATACGCAGTATTTT | CASSPLAGETDTQYF
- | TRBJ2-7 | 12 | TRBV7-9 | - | TGTGCCACCGCCTCGTGGCCCCTCGAGCAGTACTTC | CATASWPLEQYF
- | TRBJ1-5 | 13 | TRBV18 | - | TGTGCCAGCTCACCACCGTCGGGTCAGCCCCAGCATTTT | CASSPPSGQPQHF
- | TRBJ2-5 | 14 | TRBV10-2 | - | TGCGCCAGCAGCTTCATAGTGGGGAAAGAGACCCAGTACTTC | CASSFIVGKETQYF
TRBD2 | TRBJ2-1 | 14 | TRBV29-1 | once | TGCAGCGTGGGGGGACTAGCGGGCGGAGGGGAGCAGTTCTTC | CSVGGLAGGGEQFF
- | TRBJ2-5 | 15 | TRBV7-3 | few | TGTGCCAGCAGGAGGACGGCCGCGGAGGGGGAGACCCAGTACTTC | CASRRTAAEGETQYF
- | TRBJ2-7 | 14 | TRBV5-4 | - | TGTGCCAGCAGCTTCCCGGGGACTCACTACGAGCAGTACTTC | CASSFPGTHYEQYF
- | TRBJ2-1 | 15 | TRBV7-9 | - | TGTGCCAGCAGCTTGGAAGGGGGGGCCTACAATGAGCAGTTCTTC | CASSLEGGAYNEQFF
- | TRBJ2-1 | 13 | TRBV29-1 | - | TGCAGCGCCGGCCCCCACTACAACAATGAGCAGTTCTTC | CSAGPHYNNEQFF
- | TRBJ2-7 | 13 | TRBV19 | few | TGTGCCAGTAGTATAGTTCTACTCTACGAGCAGTACTTC | CASSIVLLYEQYF
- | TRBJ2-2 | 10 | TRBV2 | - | TGTGCCACCTTCGACGGGGAGCTGTTTTTT | CATFDGELFF
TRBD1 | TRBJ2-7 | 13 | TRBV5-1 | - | TGCGCCAGCAGGACAGGGGGCATCGGGGAGCAGTACTTC | CASRTGGIGEQYF
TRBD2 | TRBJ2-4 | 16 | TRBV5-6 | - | TGTGCCAGCAGCGGACTAGCGGGTTTAGCCAAAAACATTCAGTACTTC | CASSGLAGLAKNIQYF
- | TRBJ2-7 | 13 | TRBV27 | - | TGTGCCAGCAGGCTAATAAGTAGCGACGAGCAGTACTTC | CASRLISSDEQYF
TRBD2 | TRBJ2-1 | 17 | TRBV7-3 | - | TGTGCCAGCAGCTTATTCTCATTAGCGGGAGTCGGAAATGAGCAGTTCTTC | CASSLFSLAGVGNEQFF
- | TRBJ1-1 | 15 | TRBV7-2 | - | TGTGCCAGCAGCCGGGCCGGAACAGGGCCGACTGAAGCTTTCTTT | CASSRAGTGPTEAFF
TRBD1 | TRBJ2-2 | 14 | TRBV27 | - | TGTGCCAGCCGGACAGGGATAGGGGCCGGGGAGCTGTTTTTT | CASRTGIGAGELFF
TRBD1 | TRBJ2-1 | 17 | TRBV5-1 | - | TGCGCCAGCAGCTTGGGAATTCAACAGGGGCGCATCGATGAGCAGTTCTTC | CASSLGIQQGRIDEQFF
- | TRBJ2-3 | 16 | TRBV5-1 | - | TGCGCCAGCAGCTTAGGGACAAGCCTAGGGTCAGATACGCAGTATTTT | CASSLGTSLGSDTQYF
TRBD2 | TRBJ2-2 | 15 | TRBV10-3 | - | TGTGCCATCAGTGGCCGTGGCGGGAGTGTCGGGGAGCTGTTTTTT | CAISGRGGSVGELFF
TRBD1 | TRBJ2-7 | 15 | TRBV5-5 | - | TGTGCCAGCAGCTTGGGGACAGGGGGTGTCGAGGAGCAGTACTTC | CASSLGTGGVEEQYF
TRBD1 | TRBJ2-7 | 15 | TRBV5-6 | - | TGTGCCAGCAGCTTGTTTGGACAGGGTTCGGAAGAGCAGTACTTC | CASSLFGQGSEEQYF
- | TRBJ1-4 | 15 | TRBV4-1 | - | TGCGCCAGCAGCCAAGAGGGGCAGGGAGGTGAAAAACTGTTTTTT | CASSQEGQGGEKLFF